This T cell receptor beta chain appears in the sequencing data of a study of blood T cell repertoires in COVID-19. Background on the study: From the United States, Italy and Spain came samples of acute and convalescent COVID-19. The cDNA or gDNA used as material had been derived from T cells, B-cell-depleted T cells, or PBMCs.

Original analysis: Nucleated cell number was recorded as an estimate derived from reference gene primer amplification. The data were produced by immunoSEQ multiplex PCR, yet TCRdb's version contains in-frame clones alone and is incomplete. V, J and clone size were drawn from that table, and D and trimming were deduced from the DNA. The data contain 100,000 or so clones, 90% to 95% of them singletons. The CDR3 extends over 17 amino acids. The V and J ends lost 0 bases and 4 bases, in that order; junction bases with no gene match: 11. The germline V gene has CDR1 SGHNT and CDR2 YYREEE (reference sequence).

The V gene is TRBV5-4, the J gene TRBJ2-5; 8 bases agree with TRBD2. Sequenced material: peripheral blood. The receptor's source is a human donor with active COVID-19. The donor label of this sample is uncertain. CDR3 DNA: TGTGCCAGCAGCTTGGGAGCGGGGGTCAAAGGGGGAGAGACCCAGTACTTC. It codes for CASSLGAGVKGGETQYF.